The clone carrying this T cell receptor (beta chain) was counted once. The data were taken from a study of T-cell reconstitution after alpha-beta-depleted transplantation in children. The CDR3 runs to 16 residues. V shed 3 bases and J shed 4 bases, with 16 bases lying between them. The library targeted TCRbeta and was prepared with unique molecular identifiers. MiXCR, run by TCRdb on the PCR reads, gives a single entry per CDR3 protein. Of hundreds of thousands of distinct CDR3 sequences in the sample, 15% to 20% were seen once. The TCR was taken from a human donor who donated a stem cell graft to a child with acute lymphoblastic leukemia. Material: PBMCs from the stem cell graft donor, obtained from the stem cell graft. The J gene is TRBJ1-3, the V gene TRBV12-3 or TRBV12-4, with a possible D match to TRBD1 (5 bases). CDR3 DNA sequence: TGTGCCAGCAGTTTTTATCCCGGGGCGAAAGGAAACACCATATATTTT. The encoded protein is CASSFYPGAKGNTIYF.